These 9 T cell receptor beta chains originate from one sample sequenced in a study of blood T cell repertoires in COVID-19. Profiled with immunoSEQ multiplex PCR; TCRdb holds only in-frame clones, not every one. Counted here are just under 80,000 clones, 75% to 85% occurring once; the ten biggest clones make up roughly 4.8%. Sequencing input: peripheral blood. The receptors stem from a woman in her 70s with acute or convalescent COVID-19.

The rearrangement joins TRBV24-1 to TRBJ2-1; 9 nucleotides align to TRBD1. V lost 4 bases and J lost 0; bases outside the gene matches: 9. Germline V gives CDR1 KGHDR, CDR2 SFDVKD. This CDR3 has 18 residues. CDR3: CATSEPGQGFSSYNEQFF. The DNA of the CDR3 is TGTGCCACCAGTGAACCGGGACAGGGCTTCAGCTCCTACAATGAGCAGTTCTTC.

The gene calls are TRBV6-2 or TRBV6-3 and TRBJ1-1, with a possible D match to TRBD1 (5 bases). The CDR3 has 16 amino acids. The germline CDR1 and CDR2 sequences are MNHEY and SVGEGT. Trimming took off 5 bases at V and 0 bases at J, with 16 bases between the two ends. DNA of the CDR3: TGTGCCAGCAGTCACCAGGGTGCCCCTTTGAACACTGAAGCTTTCTTT. As protein: CASSHQGAPLNTEAFF.

The rearrangement links TRBV6-5 to TRBJ1-2; D not certain. CDR1 MNHEY and CDR2 SVGAGI come from the germline V gene. The CDR3 length is 13 residues. Trimming removed 5 bases at V and 8 bases at J, with 15 bases between. The DNA of the CDR3 is TGTGCCAGCAGTACTGGGCAGCAGGTCGGCTACACCTTC. This codes for CASSTGQQVGYTF.

This clone was seen just once. V and J are TRBV5-8 and TRBJ2-5; 14 nucleotides line up with TRBD2. J was trimmed by 5 bases and V by 4 bases; bases with no gene match: 10. In germline, CDR1 is SGHTS, CDR2 YDEGEE. The CDR3 runs to 17 residues. As DNA, the CDR3 is TGTGCCAGCAGCACCCGACTAGCGGGGGGGCCGACGGAGACCCAGTACTTC. It specifies CASSTRLAGGPTETQYF.

The chain employs TRBV5-6 and TRBJ1-2; no reliable D call. CDR3 length: 14 amino acids. V was trimmed by 1 base and J by 4 bases, leaving 11 bases between them. CDR1 SGHDT and CDR2 YYEEEE come from the germline V gene. CDR3 amino acids: CASSLKRSSYGYTF. The CDR3 bases are TGTGCCAGCAGCTTGAAACGGAGCAGCTATGGCTACACCTTC.

This clone showed up just once. V usage is TRBV5-4 and J usage is TRBJ1-6; 11 bases fit TRBD1. The CDR3 extends over 16 amino acids. The germline V gene encodes CDR1 SGHNT and CDR2 YYREEE (reference sequence). Trimming removed 9 bases from V and 0 bases from J; junction bases left unmatched: 5. The CDR3 sequence: CATGTGGSSYNSPLHF. CDR3 in DNA: TGTGCCACGGGGACAGGGGGGAGCTCCTATAATTCACCCCTCCACTTT.

The J gene is TRBJ2-7, the V gene TRBV7-2, with D tentatively TRBD2 (5 bases). Trimming cost V 5 bases and J 6 bases, with 17 bases left between them. The CDR3 is made up of 14 amino acids. CDR1 SGHTA and CDR2 FQGNSA come from the germline V gene. The CDR3 region is CASSPLVGVGEQYF. DNA for the CDR3: TGTGCCAGCAGCCCACTAGTCGGGGTAGGCGAGCAGTACTTC.

This clone showed up just once. The chain combines TRBV27 with TRBJ1-2, with TRBD1 identical over 8 bases. This CDR3 has 15 amino acids. Trimming at V came to 2 bases and at J to 8 bases, leaving 10 bases not matched to a gene. Germline assignment: CDR1 MNHEY and CDR2 SMNVEV (reference sequence). The CDR3 sequence is CASSLLSTGAEGYTF. CDR3 coding DNA: TGTGCCAGCAGTTTACTTTCGACAGGGGCGGAGGGCTACACCTTC.

Only one count was recorded for this clone. This chain uses TRBV19 with TRBJ2-7; 10 positions match TRBD1. Germline V lookup: CDR1 LNHDA, CDR2 SQIVND (reference sequence). J was trimmed by 3 bases and V by 9 bases; bases with no gene match: 2. CDR3 length: 12 residues. The DNA for the CDR3 is TGTGCCAGCGGACAGGGGGGCTACGAGCAGTACTTC. It encodes CASGQGGYEQYF. Full variable domain (remainder filled in from reference TRBV19 and TRBJ2-7): DGGITQSPKYLFRKEGQNVTLSCEQNLNHDAMYWYRQDPGQGLRLIYYSQIVNDFQKGDIAEGYSVSREKKESFPLTVTSAQKNPTAFYLCASGQGGYEQYFGPGTRLTVT.